The 16 T cell receptor beta chains presented below share a single source sample, sequenced in a study of vaccination and CD4 T cells after COVID-19. No cognate antigen is known for these TCRs. Sequencing of cultured CD4+ T cell DNA used the Oncomine TCR Beta short-read assay. TCRdb analysed the PCR reads with MiXCR anew, one entry per CDR3 protein. The data contain more than 15,000 distinct CDR3 sequences, 55% of them seen just once; the ten biggest clones take up approximately 7.5%. Treatment indicated: roughly nine-day PBMC culture with coronavirus spike peptide pools or control peptides (ViraFEST assay). The specimen was CD4+ T cells from blood, cultured in vitro. The origin of the receptors is a human donor who had recovered from COVID-19.

The genes are TRBV11-2 and TRBJ1-6, with D perhaps TRBD1 (5 bases). The CDR3 loop spans 15 amino acids. Trimming removed 5 bases from V and 0 bases from J, with 8 bases in between. The V gene's germline CDR1 is SGHAT and CDR2 FQNNGV. CDR3 DNA: TGTGCCAGCAGCCGCGGGGGCTCCTATAATTCACCCCTCCACTTT. Translating it yields CASSRGGSYNSPLHF. The variable domain in full, completed from reference TRBV11-2 and TRBJ1-6, reads EAGVAQSPRYKIIEKRQSVAFWCNPISGHATLYWYQQILGQGPKLLIQFQNNGVVDDSQLPKDRFSAERLKGVDSTLKIQPAKLEDSAVYLCASSRGGSYNSPLHFGNGTRLTVT.

This clonotype was recorded a few times. The chain has TRBV9 and TRBJ2-5, with 7 nucleotides matching TRBD2. The CDR3 totals 16 residues. From germline, CDR1 is SGDLS and CDR2 YYNGEE. Trimming took 4 bases from V and 0 from J; bases not matched to a gene: 9. The CDR3 sequence: CASSPRSGTYQETQYF. CDR3 DNA: TGTGCCAGCAGCCCTAGGAGCGGGACCTACCAAGAGACCCAGTACTTC.

This chain joins TRBV2 and TRBJ2-1; TRBD2 agrees at 8 bases. This CDR3 is 18 amino acids long. Germline V lookup: CDR1 SNHLY, CDR2 FYNNEI. V lost 4 bases to trimming and J lost 0 bases; unmatched junction nucleotides: 11. The CDR3 DNA reads as TGTGCCAGCAGTGCTTTACTAGCGGACCCAAGCTCCTACAATGAGCAGTTCTTC. This translates into CASSALLADPSSYNEQFF.

Written as DNA, the CDR3 is TGCGCCAGCACCGACAGTAGCAATCAGCCCCAGCATTTT. This sequence encodes CASTDSSNQPQHF. V usage is TRBV10-2 and J usage is TRBJ1-5, with a weak D call TRBD1 (5 bases). Germline V gene data show CDR1 as WSHSY and CDR2 as SAAADI. V was pared by 7 bases and J by 0 bases, with 7 bases between. This CDR3 is 13 amino acids long.

The chain links TRBV4-2 to TRBJ2-2; no clear D gene. The germline V and J ends were trimmed by 1 base and 3 bases, with 9 bases remaining between them. CDR3 size: 15 residues. Germline CDR1 is LGHNA and CDR2 is YNFKEQ. CDR3 bases: TGTGCCAGCAGCCAAGTCCCCGCATACACCGGGGAGCTGTTTTTT. It translates to CASSQVPAYTGELFF.

The chain has TRBV18 and TRBJ1-2; D call uncertain. Germline CDR1 and CDR2: KGHSH and LQKENI. V lost 3 bases and J lost 8, with 22 bases in between. This CDR3 is built from 16 residues. Written as DNA, the CDR3 is TGTGCCAGCTCACCTCCGGGTATAGGTGCGAACTTCGGCTACACCTTC. Translation: CASSPPGIGANFGYTF. Using reference TRBV18 and TRBJ1-2 for the parts outside the CDR3, the full variable domain is NAGVMQNPRHLVRRRGQEARLRCSPMKGHSHVYWYRQLPEEGLKFMVYLQKENIIDESGMPKERFSAEFPKEGPSILRIQQVVRGDSAAYFCASSPPGIGANFGYTFGSGTRLTVV.

This chain links TRBV7-3 with TRBJ2-1; TRBD1 aligns across 9 bases. Germline V gene sequence: CDR1 SGHTA, CDR2 FQGTGA. The CDR3 extends over 16 amino acids. The V and J ends lost 5 bases and 8 bases, in that order; junction bases with no gene match: 13. The CDR3, as DNA: TGTGCCAGCAGCCCAACCGGGACAGGGACAGGCCATGAGCAGTTCTTC. Encoded protein: CASSPTGTGTGHEQFF.

CDR3 sequence reads: CAWSVRGTGELFF. The CDR3 DNA follows: TGTGCCTGGAGTGTACGGGGCACCGGGGAGCTGTTTTTT. The chain uses TRBV30 and TRBJ2-2, with D maybe TRBD2 (5 bases). Trimming took off 0 bases at V and 4 bases at J, with 6 bases between the two ends. This CDR3 is 13 amino acids long. From germline, CDR1 is GTSNPN and CDR2 SVGIG (reference sequence). Variable domain in full (rest from reference TRBV30 and TRBJ2-2): SQTIHQWPATLVQPVGSPLSLECTVEGTSNPNLYWYRQAAGRGLQLLFYSVGIGQISSEVPQNLSASRPQDRQFILSSKKLLLSDSGFYLCAWSVRGTGELFFGEGSRLTVL.

The chain couples TRBV27 to TRBJ1-5, with D possibly TRBD1 on 6 matching bases. The CDR3 loop spans 14 amino acids. V lost 6 bases and J lost 0, with 9 bases in between. Germline assignment: CDR1 MNHEY and CDR2 SMNVEV (reference sequence). The CDR3, as DNA: TGTGCCAGCAGGGACAGCTATAGCAATCAGCCCCAGCATTTT. It specifies CASRDSYSNQPQHF.

The rearrangement joins TRBV20-1 to TRBJ1-6, with D uncertain. V shed 0 bases and J shed 5 bases, with 11 bases lying between them. This CDR3 has 15 amino acids. Germline CDR1 DFQATT, CDR2 SNEGSKA (reference sequence). The CDR3 coding sequence is TGCAGTGCTAGAGATAGACGGACTAATAATTCACCCCTCCACTTT. Its protein product is CSARDRRTNNSPLHF.

This clonotype was recorded once. This chain connects TRBV7-2 to TRBJ2-1; 10 nucleotides match TRBD2. The trim removed 5 bases at V and 7 bases at J, leaving 8 bases unmatched. The CDR3 extends over 15 amino acids. Germline-derived CDR1 and CDR2 are SGHTA and FQGNSA. The CDR3 nucleotides are TGTGCCAGCAGCCGTCCTAGCGGGAGTGCGAATGAGCAGTTCTTC. This translates into CASSRPSGSANEQFF.

This clonotype was seen more than once but under ten times. This rearrangement joins TRBV12-3 or TRBV12-4 to TRBJ1-6; TRBD1 matches 7 bases. CDR3 length equals 14 residues. The V and J ends lost 5 bases and 7 bases, in that order; junction bases with no gene match: 5. CDR3 sequence (DNA): TGTGCCAGCAGTCAGACAGGGCCGAATTCACCCCTCCACTTT. The encoded protein is CASSQTGPNSPLHF.

By frequency in the sample, this clonotype is medium-sized. The V gene is TRBV4-1, the J gene TRBJ1-3, with a weak D call TRBD1 (6 bases). V was clipped by 7 bases and J by 2 bases, with 21 bases between them. The CDR3 is 17 amino acids. Germline V gene data show CDR1 as MGHRA and CDR2 as YSYEKL. The CDR3 coding sequence is TGCGCCAGCACCGCATGGCCCCAGGGGAGCACTGGAAACACCATATATTTT. It yields the protein CASTAWPQGSTGNTIYF.

The gene calls are TRBV6-1 and TRBJ2-1; 9 nucleotides align to TRBD1. The CDR3 consists of 15 residues. Germline CDR1 reads MNHNS; CDR2 reads SASEGT. V dropped 8 bases and J dropped 1; count of bases not matched to a gene: 6. CDR3 in amino acids: CASLPGTGSYNEQFF. CDR3 in DNA: TGTGCCAGCCTTCCCGGGACAGGGTCCTACAATGAGCAGTTCTTC.

The rearrangement links TRBV6-1 to TRBJ1-5; 8 nucleotides match TRBD1. CDR1 and CDR2 from the germline V gene are MNHNS and SASEGT. There are 15 residues in the CDR3. V dropped 6 bases and J dropped 3; count of bases not matched to a gene: 7. As DNA, the CDR3 is TGTGCCAGCAGCCCGGGGGACAGGTTCAATCAGCCCCAGCATTTT. Its translation: CASSPGDRFNQPQHF.

This chain connects TRBV15 to TRBJ2-7; D is unclear. V was pared by 0 bases and J by 0 bases, with 6 bases between. This CDR3 has 14 amino acids. Germline lookup yields CDR1 LNHNV and CDR2 YYDKDF (reference sequence). The CDR3 sequence: CATSRDRSSYEQYF. CDR3 coding DNA: TGTGCCACCAGCAGAGATCGGAGCTCCTACGAGCAGTACTTC.